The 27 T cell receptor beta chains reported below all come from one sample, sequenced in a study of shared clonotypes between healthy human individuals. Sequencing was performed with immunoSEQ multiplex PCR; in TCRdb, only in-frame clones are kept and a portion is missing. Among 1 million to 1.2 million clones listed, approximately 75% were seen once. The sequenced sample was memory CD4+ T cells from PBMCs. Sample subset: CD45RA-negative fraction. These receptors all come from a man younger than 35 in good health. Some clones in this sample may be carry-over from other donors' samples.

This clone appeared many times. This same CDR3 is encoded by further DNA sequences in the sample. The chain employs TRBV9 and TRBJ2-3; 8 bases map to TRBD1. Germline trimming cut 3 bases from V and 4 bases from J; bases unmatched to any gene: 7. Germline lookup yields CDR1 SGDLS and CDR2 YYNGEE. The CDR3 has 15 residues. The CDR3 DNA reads TGTGCCAGCAGCGGCTCAGGGGGCGGAGCAGATACGCAGTATTTT. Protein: CASSGSGGGADTQYF.

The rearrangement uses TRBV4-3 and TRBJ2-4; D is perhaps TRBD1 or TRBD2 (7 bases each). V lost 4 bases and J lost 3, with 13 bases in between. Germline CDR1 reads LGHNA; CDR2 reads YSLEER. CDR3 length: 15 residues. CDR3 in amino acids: CASSLQGGDKNIQYF. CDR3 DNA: TGCGCCAGCAGCCTCCAGGGGGGGGACAAAAACATTCAGTACTTC.

The CDR3 DNA sequence: TGTGCCAGCTCACCGAGGACACTCAATGAGCAGTTCTTC. Amino acid sequence: CASSPRTLNEQFF. This chain uses TRBV18 with TRBJ2-1, with D perhaps matching TRBD1 (5 bases). The germline gives CDR1 KGHSH, CDR2 LQKENI. V was clipped by 3 bases and J by 6 bases, with 9 bases between them. This CDR3 has 13 residues.

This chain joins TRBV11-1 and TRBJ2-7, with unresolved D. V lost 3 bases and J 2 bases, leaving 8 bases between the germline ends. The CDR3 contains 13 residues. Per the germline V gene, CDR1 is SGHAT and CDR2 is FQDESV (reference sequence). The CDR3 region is CASSFAFAYEQYF. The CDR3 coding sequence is TGTGCCAGCAGCTTTGCCTTTGCCTACGAGCAGTACTTC.

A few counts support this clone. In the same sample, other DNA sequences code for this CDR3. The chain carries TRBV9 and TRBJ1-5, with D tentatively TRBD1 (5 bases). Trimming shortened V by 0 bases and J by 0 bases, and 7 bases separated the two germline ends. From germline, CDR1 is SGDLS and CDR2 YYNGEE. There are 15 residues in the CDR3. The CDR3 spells CASSVAGDSNQPQHF. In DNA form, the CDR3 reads TGTGCCAGCAGCGTAGCGGGGGATAGCAATCAGCCCCAGCATTTT.

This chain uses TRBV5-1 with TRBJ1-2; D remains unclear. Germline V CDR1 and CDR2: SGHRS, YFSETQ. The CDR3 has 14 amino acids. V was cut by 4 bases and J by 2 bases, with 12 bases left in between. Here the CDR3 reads CASSPRGGNYGYTF. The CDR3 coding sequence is TGCGCCAGCAGCCCCCGAGGAGGGAACTATGGCTACACCTTC.

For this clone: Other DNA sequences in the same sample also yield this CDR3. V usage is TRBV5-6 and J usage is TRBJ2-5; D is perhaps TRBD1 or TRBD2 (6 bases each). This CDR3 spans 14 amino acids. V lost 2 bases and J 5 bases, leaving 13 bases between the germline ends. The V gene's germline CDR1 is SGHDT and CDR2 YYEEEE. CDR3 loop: CASSFGGRVETQYF. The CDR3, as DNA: TGTGCCAGCAGCTTTGGGGGGCGTGTGGAGACCCAGTACTTC.

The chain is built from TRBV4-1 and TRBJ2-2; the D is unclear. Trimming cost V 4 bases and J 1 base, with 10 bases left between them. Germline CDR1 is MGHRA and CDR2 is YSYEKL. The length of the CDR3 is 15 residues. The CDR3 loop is CASSPSAGNTGELFF. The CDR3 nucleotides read TGCGCCAGCAGCCCAAGCGCAGGGAACACCGGGGAGCTGTTTTTT.

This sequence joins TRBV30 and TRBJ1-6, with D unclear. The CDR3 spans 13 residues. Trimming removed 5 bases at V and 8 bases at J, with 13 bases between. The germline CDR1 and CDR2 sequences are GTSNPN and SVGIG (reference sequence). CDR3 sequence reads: CAWSGIRDSPLHF. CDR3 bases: TGTGCCTGGTCAGGAATTCGGGATTCACCCCTCCACTTT.

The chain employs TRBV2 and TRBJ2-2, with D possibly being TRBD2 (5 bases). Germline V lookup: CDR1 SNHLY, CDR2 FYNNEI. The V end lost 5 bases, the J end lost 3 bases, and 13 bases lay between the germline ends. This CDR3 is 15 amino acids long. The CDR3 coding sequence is TGTGCCAGCAGTTCTAGGCGGGCGGACACCGGGGAGCTGTTTTTT. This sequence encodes CASSSRRADTGELFF.

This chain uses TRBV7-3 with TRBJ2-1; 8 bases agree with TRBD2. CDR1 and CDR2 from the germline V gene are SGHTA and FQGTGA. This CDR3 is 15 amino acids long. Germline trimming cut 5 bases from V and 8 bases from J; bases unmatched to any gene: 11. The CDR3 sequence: CASSPQAGVEDEQFF. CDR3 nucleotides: TGTGCCAGCAGCCCTCAAGCGGGAGTTGAGGATGAGCAGTTCTTC.

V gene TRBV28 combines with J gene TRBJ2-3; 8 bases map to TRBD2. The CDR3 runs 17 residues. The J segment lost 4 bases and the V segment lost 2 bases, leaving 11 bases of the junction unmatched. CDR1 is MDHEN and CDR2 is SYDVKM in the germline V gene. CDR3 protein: CASSLLGERELADTQYF. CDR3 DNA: TGTGCCAGCAGTTTACTGGGCGAGCGGGAGCTCGCAGATACGCAGTATTTT.

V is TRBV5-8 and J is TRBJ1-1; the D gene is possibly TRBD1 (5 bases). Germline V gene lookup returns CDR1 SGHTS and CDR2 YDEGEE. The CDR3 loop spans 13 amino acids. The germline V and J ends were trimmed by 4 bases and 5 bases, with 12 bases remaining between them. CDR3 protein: CASSLEPGTEAFF. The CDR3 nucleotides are TGTGCCAGCAGCCTCGAGCCAGGGACTGAAGCTTTCTTT.

The CDR3 here is CASSSGPNYEQYF. The CDR3 coding sequence is TGTGCCAGCAGCTCTGGACCGAACTACGAGCAGTACTTC. V is TRBV11-2 and J is TRBJ2-7; D gene ambiguous. Germline loops: CDR1 SGHAT, CDR2 FQNNGV. V was shortened by 4 bases and J by 3 bases, with 10 bases between the two germline ends. This CDR3 comprises 13 residues. Combining the CDR3 with reference TRBV11-2 and TRBJ2-7 gives the whole variable domain EAGVAQSPRYKIIEKRQSVAFWCNPISGHATLYWYQQILGQGPKLLIQFQNNGVVDDSQLPKDRFSAERLKGVDSTLKIQPAKLEDSAVYLCASSSGPNYEQYFGPGTRLTVT.

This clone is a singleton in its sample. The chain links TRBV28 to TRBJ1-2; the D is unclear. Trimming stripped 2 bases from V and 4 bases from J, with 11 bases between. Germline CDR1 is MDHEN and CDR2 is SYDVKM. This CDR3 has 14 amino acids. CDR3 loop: CASSLISRIYGYTF. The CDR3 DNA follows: TGTGCCAGCAGTTTAATTTCCAGGATCTATGGCTACACCTTC.

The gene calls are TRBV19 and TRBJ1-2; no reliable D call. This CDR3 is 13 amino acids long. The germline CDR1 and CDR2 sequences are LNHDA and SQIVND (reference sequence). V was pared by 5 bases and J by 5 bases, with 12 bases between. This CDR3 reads CASSVRRDYGYTF. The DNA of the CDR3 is TGTGCCAGTAGTGTCCGGCGAGATTATGGCTACACCTTC.

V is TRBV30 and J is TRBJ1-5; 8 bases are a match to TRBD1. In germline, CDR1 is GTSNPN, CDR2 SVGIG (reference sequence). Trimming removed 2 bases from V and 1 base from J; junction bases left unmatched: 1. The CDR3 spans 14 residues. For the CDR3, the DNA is TGTGCCTGGAGTCGGGACAGGAGCAATCAGCCCCAGCATTTT. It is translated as CAWSRDRSNQPQHF.

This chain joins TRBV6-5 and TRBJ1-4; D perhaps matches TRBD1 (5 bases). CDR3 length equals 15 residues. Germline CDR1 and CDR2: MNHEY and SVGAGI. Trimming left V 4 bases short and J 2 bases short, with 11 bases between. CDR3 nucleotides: TGTGCCAGCAGTTCACTACAGGACACTAATGAAAAACTGTTTTTT. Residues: CASSSLQDTNEKLFF.

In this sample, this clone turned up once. The CDR3 sequence: CASSFTGTLAYEQYF. Written as DNA, the CDR3 is TGTGCCAGCAGCTTTACCGGGACTCTAGCCTACGAGCAGTACTTC. The chain is built from TRBV5-8 and TRBJ2-7, with TRBD2 as a possible D gene (6 bases). The ends were cut back, 2 bases at V and 2 bases at J, with 14 bases in the middle. This CDR3 is 15 amino acids long. CDR1 and CDR2 (germline): SGHTS, YDEGEE.

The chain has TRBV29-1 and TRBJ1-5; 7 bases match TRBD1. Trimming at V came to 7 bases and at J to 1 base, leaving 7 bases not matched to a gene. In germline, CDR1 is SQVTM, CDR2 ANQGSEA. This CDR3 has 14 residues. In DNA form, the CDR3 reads TGCAGCGCCCGGGGGACAGCCAGCAATCAGCCCCAGCATTTT. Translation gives CSARGTASNQPQHF.

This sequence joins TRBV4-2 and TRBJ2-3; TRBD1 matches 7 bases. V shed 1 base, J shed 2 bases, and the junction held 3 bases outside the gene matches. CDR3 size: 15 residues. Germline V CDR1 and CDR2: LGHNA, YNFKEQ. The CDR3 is CASSQGGGVTDTQYF. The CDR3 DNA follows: TGTGCCAGCAGCCAAGGAGGGGGCGTCACAGATACGCAGTATTTT.

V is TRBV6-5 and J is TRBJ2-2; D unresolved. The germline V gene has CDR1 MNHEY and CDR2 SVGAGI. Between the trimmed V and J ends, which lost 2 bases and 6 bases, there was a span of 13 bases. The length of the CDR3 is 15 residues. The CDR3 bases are TGTGCCAGCAGTTACCGCCCAACACCCCCCGGGGAGCTGTTTTTT. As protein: CASSYRPTPPGELFF.

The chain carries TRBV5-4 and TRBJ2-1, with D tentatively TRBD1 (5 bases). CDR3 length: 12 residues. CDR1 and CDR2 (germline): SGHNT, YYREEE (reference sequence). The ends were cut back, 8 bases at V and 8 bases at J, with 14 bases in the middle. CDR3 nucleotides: TGTGCCAGTTCCCAGGGTTTCGATGAGCAGTTCTTC. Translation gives CASSQGFDEQFF.

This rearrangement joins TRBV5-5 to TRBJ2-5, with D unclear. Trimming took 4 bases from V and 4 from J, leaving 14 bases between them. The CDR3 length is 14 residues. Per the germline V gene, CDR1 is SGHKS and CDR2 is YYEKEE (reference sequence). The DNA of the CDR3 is TGTGCCAGCAGCAAATCCCCGTGGGGAGAGACCCAGTACTTC. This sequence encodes CASSKSPWGETQYF.

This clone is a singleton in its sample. The CDR3: CASSLGRVGGQPQHF. The CDR3 DNA follows: TGTGCCAGCAGTTTGGGCAGGGTGGGGGGTCAGCCCCAGCATTTT. The V gene is TRBV28, the J gene TRBJ1-5; D perhaps matches TRBD1 (5 bases). CDR3 length: 15 residues. Deletions cut 3 bases from V and 6 bases from J, with 15 bases between. The germline gives CDR1 MDHEN, CDR2 SYDVKM.

CDR3 in DNA: TGTGCCAGCAGTTTACATAGTGGGCGATCAGCTTTCTTT. Translation: CASSLHSGRSAFF. The chain recombines TRBV28 with TRBJ1-1, with D hard to call. V was trimmed by 2 bases and J by 10 bases, leaving 14 bases between them. This CDR3 has 13 amino acids. Germline V gene lookup returns CDR1 MDHEN and CDR2 SYDVKM.

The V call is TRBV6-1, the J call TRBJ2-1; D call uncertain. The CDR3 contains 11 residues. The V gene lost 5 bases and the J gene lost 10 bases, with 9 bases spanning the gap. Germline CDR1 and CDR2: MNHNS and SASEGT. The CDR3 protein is CASSNSHEQFF. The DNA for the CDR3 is TGTGCCAGCAGTAATTCCCACGAGCAGTTCTTC.